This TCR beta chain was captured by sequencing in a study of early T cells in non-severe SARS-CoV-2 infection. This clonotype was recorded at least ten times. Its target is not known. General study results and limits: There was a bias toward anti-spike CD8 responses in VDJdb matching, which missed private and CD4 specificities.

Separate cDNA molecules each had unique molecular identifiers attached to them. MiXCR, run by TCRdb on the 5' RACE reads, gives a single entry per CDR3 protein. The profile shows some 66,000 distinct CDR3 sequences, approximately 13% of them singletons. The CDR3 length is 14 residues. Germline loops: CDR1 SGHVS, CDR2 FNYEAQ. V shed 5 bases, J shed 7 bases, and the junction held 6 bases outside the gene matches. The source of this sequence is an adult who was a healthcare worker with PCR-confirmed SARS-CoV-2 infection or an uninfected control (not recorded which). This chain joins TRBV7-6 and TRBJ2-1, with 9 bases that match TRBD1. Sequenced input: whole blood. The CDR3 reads CASSNYRGQNEQFF. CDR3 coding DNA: TGTGCCAGCAGCAATTACAGGGGGCAGAATGAGCAGTTCTTC.